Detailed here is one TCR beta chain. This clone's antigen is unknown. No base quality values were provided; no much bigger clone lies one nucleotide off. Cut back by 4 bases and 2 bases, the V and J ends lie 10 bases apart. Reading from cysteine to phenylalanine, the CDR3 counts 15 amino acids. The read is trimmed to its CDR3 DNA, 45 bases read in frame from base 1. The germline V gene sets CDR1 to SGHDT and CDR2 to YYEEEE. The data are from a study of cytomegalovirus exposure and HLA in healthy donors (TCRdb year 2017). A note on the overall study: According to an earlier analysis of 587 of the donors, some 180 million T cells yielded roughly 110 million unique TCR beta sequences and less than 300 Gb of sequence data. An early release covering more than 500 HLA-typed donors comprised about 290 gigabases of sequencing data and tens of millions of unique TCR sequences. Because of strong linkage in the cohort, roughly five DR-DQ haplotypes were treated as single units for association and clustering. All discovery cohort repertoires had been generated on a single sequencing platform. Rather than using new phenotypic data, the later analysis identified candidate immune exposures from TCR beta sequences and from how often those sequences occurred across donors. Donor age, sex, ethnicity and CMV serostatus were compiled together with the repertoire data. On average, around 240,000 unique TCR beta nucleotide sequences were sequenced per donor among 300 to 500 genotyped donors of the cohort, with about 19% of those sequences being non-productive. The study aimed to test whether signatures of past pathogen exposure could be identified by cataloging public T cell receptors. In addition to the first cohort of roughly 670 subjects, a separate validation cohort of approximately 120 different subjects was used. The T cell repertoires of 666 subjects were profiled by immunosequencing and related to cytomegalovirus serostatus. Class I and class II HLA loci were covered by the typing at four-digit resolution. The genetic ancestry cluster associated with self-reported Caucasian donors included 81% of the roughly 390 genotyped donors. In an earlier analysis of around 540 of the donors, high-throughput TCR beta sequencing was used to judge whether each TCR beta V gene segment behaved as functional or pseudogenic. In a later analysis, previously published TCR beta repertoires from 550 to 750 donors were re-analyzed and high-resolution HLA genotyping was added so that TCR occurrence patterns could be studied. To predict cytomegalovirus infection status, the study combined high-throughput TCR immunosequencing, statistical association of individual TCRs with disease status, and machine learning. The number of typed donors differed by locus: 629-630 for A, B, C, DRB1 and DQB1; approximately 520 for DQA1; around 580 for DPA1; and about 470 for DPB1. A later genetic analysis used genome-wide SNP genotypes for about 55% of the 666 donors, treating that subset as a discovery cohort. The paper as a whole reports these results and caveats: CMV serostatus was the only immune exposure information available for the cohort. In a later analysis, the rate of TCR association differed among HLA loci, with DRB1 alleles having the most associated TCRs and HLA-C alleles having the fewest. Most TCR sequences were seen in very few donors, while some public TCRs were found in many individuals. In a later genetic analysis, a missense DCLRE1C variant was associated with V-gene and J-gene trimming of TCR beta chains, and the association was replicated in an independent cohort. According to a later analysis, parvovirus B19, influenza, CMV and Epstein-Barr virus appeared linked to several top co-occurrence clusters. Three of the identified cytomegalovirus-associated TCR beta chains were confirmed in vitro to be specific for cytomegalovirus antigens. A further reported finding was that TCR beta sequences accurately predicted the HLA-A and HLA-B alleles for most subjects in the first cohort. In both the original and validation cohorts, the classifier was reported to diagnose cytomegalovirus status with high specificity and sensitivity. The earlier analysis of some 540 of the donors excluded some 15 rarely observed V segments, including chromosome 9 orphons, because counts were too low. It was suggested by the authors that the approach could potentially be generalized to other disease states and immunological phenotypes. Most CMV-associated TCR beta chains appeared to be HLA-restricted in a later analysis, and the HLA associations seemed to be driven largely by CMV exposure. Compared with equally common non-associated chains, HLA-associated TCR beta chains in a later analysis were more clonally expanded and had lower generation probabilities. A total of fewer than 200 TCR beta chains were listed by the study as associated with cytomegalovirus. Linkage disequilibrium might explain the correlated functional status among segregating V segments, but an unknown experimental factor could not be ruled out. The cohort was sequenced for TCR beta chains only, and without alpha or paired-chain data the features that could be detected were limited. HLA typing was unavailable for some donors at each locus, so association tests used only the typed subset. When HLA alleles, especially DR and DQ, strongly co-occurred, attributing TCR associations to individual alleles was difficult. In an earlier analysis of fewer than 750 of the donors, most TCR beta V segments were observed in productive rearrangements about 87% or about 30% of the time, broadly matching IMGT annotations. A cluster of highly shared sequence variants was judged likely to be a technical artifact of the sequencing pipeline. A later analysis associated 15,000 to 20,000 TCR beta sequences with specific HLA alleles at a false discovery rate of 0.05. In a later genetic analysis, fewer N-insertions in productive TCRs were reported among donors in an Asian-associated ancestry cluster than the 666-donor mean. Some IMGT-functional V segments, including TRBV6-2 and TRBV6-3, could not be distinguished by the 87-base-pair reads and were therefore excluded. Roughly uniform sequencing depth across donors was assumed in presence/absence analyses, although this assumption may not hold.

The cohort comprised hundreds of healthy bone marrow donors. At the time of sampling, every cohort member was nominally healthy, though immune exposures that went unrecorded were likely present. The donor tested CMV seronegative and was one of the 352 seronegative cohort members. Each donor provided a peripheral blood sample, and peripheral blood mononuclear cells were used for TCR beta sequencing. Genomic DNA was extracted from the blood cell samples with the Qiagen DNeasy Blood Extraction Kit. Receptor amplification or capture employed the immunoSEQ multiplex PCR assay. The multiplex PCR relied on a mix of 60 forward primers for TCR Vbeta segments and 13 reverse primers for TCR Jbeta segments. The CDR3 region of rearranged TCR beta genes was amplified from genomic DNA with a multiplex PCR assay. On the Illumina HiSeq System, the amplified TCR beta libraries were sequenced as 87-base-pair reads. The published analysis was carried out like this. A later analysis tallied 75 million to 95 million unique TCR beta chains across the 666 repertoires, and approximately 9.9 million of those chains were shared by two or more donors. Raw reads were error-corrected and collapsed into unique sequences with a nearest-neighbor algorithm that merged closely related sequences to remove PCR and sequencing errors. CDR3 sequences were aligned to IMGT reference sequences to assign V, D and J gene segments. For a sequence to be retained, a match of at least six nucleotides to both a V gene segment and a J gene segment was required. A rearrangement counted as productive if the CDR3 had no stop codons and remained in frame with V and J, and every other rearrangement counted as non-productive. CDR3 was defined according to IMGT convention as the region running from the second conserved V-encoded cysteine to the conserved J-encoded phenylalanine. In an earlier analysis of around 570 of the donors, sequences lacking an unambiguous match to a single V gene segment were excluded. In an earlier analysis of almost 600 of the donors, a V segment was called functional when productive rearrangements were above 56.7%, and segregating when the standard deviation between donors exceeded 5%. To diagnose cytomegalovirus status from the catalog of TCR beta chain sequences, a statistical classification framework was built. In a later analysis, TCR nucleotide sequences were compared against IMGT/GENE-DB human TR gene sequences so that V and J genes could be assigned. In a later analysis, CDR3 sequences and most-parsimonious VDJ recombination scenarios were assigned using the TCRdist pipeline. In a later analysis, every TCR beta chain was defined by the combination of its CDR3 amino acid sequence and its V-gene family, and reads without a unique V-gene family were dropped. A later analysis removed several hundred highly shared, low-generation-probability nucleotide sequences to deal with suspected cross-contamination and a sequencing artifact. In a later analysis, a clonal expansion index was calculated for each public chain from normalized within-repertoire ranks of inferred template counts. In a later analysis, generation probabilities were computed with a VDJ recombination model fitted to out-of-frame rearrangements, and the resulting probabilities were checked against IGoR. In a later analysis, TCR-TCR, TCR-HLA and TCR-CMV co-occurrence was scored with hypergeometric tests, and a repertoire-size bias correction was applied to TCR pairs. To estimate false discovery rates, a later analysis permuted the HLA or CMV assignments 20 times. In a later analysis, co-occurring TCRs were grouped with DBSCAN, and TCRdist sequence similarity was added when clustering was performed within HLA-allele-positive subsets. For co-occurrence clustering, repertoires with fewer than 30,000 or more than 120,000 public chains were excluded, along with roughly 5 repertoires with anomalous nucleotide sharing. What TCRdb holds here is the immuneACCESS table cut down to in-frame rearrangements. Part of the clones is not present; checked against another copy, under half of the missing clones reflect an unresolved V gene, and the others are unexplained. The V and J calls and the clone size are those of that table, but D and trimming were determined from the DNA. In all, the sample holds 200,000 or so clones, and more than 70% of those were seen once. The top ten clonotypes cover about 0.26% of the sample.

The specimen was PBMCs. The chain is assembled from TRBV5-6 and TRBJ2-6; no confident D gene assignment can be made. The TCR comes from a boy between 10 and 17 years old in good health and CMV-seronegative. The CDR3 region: CASSQTTPGANVLTF. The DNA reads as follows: TGTGCCAGCAGCCAGACAACCCCTGGGGCCAACGTCCTGACTTTC.